The clone carrying this TCR beta chain was seen a handful of times. Its antigen is unidentified. The sample originates from a study of T cells after yellow fever vaccination. Study context: SMART-Seq v4 Ultra Low Input prepared the low-cell-number fractions.

TCRdb analysed the 5' RACE reads with MiXCR anew, one entry per CDR3 protein. The sample contains fewer than 650,000 distinct CDR3 sequences, around a fifth of which appear only once. The CDR3 extends over 12 amino acids. Trimming cost V 4 bases and J 6 bases, with 10 bases left between them. The study's findings and limits: Booster sampling recovered most clones from primary vaccination (96% CD4, around 88% CD8).

The V call is TRBV12-3 or TRBV12-4, the J call TRBJ2-7, with a possible D match to TRBD1 (5 bases). The sequencing here drew on PBMCs, taken more than 20 days after the first yellow fever vaccination. The clonotype originates from a man aged 18-30 years who received the YFV17D yellow fever vaccine. The CDR3: CASSSQGFEQYF. The CDR3 DNA reads as TGTGCCAGCAGTTCCCAGGGTTTCGAGCAGTACTTC.